The text below deals with one TCR beta chain. The antigen is not known. The assay was immunoSEQ multiplex PCR, and TCRdb's table has in-frame clones only and misses some. The sample holds 15,000 or so clones; more than 75% are singletons and the top ten take approximately 11%. The source of the sample is a study of chemoradiotherapy in HPV16-positive cancers. The overall study: Candidate HPV-specific T-cell clones and common TCR motifs came from functional assays in a couple of HPV16-positive patients. General study findings and limits: During treatment, candidate HPV-specific clones and E7-related motifs expanded in tumor. The functional HPV-specific definition rests on just a couple of HPV16-positive patients.

This CDR3 spans 13 amino acids. The V gene's germline CDR1 is MNHEY and CDR2 SMNVEV (reference sequence). V lost 2 bases and J lost 8, with 12 bases in between. The sample here was taken from a patient who underwent chemoradiotherapy. This TCR was sampled from a human donor with HPV-associated anogenital cancer. The chain carries TRBV27 and TRBJ2-5; D remains ambiguous. CDR3 coding DNA: TGTGCCAGCAGTTTAAACGGGTTTTCAACCCAGTACTTC. Translating gives CASSLNGFSTQYF.